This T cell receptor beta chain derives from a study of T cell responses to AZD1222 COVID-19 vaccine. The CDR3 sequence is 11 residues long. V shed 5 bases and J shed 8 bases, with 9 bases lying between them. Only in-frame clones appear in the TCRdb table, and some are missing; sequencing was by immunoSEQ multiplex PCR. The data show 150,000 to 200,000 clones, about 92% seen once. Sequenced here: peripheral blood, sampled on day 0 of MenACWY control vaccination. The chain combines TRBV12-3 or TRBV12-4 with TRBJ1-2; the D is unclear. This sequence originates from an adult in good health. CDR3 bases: TGTGCCAGCAGTCGGGCCCTCGGCTACACCTTC. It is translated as CASSRALGYTF.